A single sample is the source of the 24 T cell receptor beta chains below, sequenced in a study of blood T cell repertoires in COVID-19. Only in-frame clones appear in the TCRdb table, and some are missing; sequencing was by immunoSEQ multiplex PCR. Of roughly 140,000 clones in the sample, about 85% were seen once. The sample consisted of PBMCs or T cells enriched from blood (not recorded which). These receptors all come from a woman in her thirties or forties who had recovered from COVID-19.

The rearrangement joins TRBV5-1 to TRBJ1-3; D may be TRBD1 (6 bases). CDR3 size: 16 residues. V dropped 4 bases and J dropped 2 bases, with 16 bases sitting between them. CDR1 and CDR2 (germline): SGHRS, YFSETQ. The CDR3 nucleotides read TGCGCCAGCAGCCAGGGGCCCCAACTCCCTGGAAACACCATATATTTT. This encodes CASSQGPQLPGNTIYF.

J is TRBJ1-1 and V is TRBV19; D is perhaps TRBD1 (5 bases). V lost 8 bases to trimming and J lost 1 base, with 14 bases between them. CDR1 is LNHDA, CDR2 SQIVND, per germline (reference sequence). This CDR3 is 14 amino acids long. CDR3: CASSDDQGNTEAFF. As DNA, the CDR3 is TGTGCCAGTTCCGACGATCAGGGGAACACTGAAGCTTTCTTT.

This clone was recorded a few times. This rearrangement joins TRBV6-5 to TRBJ1-2, with D possibly being TRBD1 (5 bases). Germline values: CDR1 MNHEY, CDR2 SVGAGI. The CDR3 spans 13 residues. The ends were cut back, 8 bases at V and 3 bases at J, with 13 bases in the middle. The CDR3 loop reads CASSLQVDYGYTF. Written as DNA, the CDR3 is TGTGCCAGCTCTCTACAGGTGGACTATGGCTACACCTTC.

The chain links TRBV11-2 to TRBJ2-5; 13 bases match TRBD2. Germline V gives CDR1 SGHAT, CDR2 FQNNGV. With V trimmed by 6 bases and J by 0 bases, 7 bases remained unmatched. CDR3 length: 17 residues. In DNA form, the CDR3 reads TGTGCCAGCAGTCCGATTGGACTAGCGGGGGACCAAGAGACCCAGTACTTC. Amino acids: CASSPIGLAGDQETQYF. Using reference TRBV11-2 and TRBJ2-5 for the parts outside the CDR3, the full variable domain is EAGVAQSPRYKIIEKRQSVAFWCNPISGHATLYWYQQILGQGPKLLIQFQNNGVVDDSQLPKDRFSAERLKGVDSTLKIQPAKLEDSAVYLCASSPIGLAGDQETQYFGPGTRLLVL.

The V call is TRBV5-1, the J call TRBJ2-1; the match to TRBD2 covers 8 bases. CDR3 length: 17 residues. Germline CDR1 reads SGHRS; CDR2 reads YFSETQ. V was pared by 0 bases and J by 2 bases, with 7 bases of the junction left unmatched. CDR3 bases: TGCGCCAGCAGCTTGGACCCGCTACTAGCGGCCTACAATGAGCAGTTCTTC. Residues: CASSLDPLLAAYNEQFF.

V usage is TRBV20-1 and J usage is TRBJ2-3, with D possibly being TRBD2 (6 bases). This CDR3 has 15 residues. Germline V CDR1 and CDR2: DFQATT, SNEGSKA (reference sequence). The V and J ends lost 4 bases and 2 bases respectively, with 16 bases between them. In DNA form, the CDR3 reads TGCAGTGCTACTGACTGGGGACTGCCCACAGATACGCAGTATTTT. Its translation is CSATDWGLPTDTQYF.

The chain uses TRBV18 and TRBJ2-5; D remains unclear. Germline V gene data show CDR1 as KGHSH and CDR2 as LQKENI. The CDR3 is 16 amino acids. Trimming stripped 0 bases from V and 0 bases from J, with 11 bases between. The CDR3 reads CASSPPAGLYQETQYF. In DNA form, the CDR3 reads TGTGCCAGCTCACCACCGGCAGGTCTTTACCAAGAGACCCAGTACTTC.

V is TRBV19 and J is TRBJ1-2; TRBD1 aligns across 10 bases. In germline, CDR1 is LNHDA, CDR2 SQIVND (reference sequence). This CDR3 is built from 15 residues. V lost 5 bases to trimming and J lost 8 bases; unmatched junction nucleotides: 11. The CDR3 nucleotides read TGTGCCAGTAGTCCTTTTCCAGGGACAGGGGTAGGCTACACCTTC. Protein: CASSPFPGTGVGYTF. Full variable domain (missing parts from reference TRBV19 and TRBJ1-2): DGGITQSPKYLFRKEGQNVTLSCEQNLNHDAMYWYRQDPGQGLRLIYYSQIVNDFQKGDIAEGYSVSREKKESFPLTVTSAQKNPTAFYLCASSPFPGTGVGYTFGSGTRLTVV.

The sample holds a few counts of this clone. The chain carries TRBV5-1 and TRBJ2-7; no clear D gene. V was pared by 0 bases and J by 6 bases, with 4 bases between. This CDR3 contains 11 residues. The germline V gene encodes CDR1 SGHRS and CDR2 YFSETQ. The CDR3 DNA is TGCGCCAGCAGCTTGGGCGGCGAGCAGTACTTC. This sequence encodes CASSLGGEQYF.

This chain uses TRBV2 with TRBJ2-5; the D is unclear. V lost 1 base and J lost 5, with 11 bases in between. Germline CDR1 SNHLY, CDR2 FYNNEI. The CDR3 is 14 amino acids. Here the CDR3 DNA reads TGTGCCAGCAGTGAAGTGCGGCTGTACGAGACCCAGTACTTC. This codes for CASSEVRLYETQYF.

The rearrangement joins TRBV5-4 to TRBJ1-2; D is possibly TRBD1 (6 bases). Germline values: CDR1 SGHNT, CDR2 YYREEE (reference sequence). The CDR3 is made up of 15 amino acids. With 0 bases removed from V and 7 bases from J, the gap between germline ends came to 16 bases. The CDR3 reads CASSLGTGILSGYTF. The CDR3 bases are TGTGCCAGCAGCTTGGGCACAGGGATACTCTCTGGCTACACCTTC.

The rearrangement uses TRBV5-1 and TRBJ2-3, with 8 bases matching TRBD2. Germline loops: CDR1 SGHRS, CDR2 YFSETQ. The V gene end was trimmed by 4 bases and the J gene end by 5 bases; junction bases not matched to a gene: 9. The CDR3 length is 15 residues. The CDR3 reads CASSPWSGGVDTQYF. DNA of the CDR3: TGCGCCAGCAGCCCCTGGAGCGGGGGTGTAGATACGCAGTATTTT.

This rearrangement joins TRBV5-8 to TRBJ2-7; TRBD1 matches 8 bases. The CDR3 consists of 17 residues. Unmatched junction bases numbered 19, after V lost 2 bases and J lost 9 bases. Germline lookup yields CDR1 SGHTS and CDR2 YDEGEE. The CDR3 sequence: CASSFPIKTGDLRGQYF. In DNA, the CDR3 is TGTGCCAGCAGCTTTCCTATTAAGACAGGGGACCTGAGGGGGCAGTACTTC.

V gene TRBV9 combines with J gene TRBJ1-3; D is unclear. Germline V gene lookup returns CDR1 SGDLS and CDR2 YYNGEE. With 2 bases removed from V and 1 base from J, the gap between germline ends came to 13 bases. This CDR3 region has 16 residues. The CDR3 loop reads CASSVGMEVSGNTIYF. The CDR3 coding sequence is TGTGCCAGCAGCGTTGGTATGGAGGTGTCTGGAAACACCATATATTTT.

The chain couples TRBV5-6 to TRBJ2-5; 14 bases map to TRBD2. This CDR3 has 19 residues. The junction had 18 bases not matched to a gene; V was cut back by 6 bases and J by 5 bases. Germline CDR1 SGHDT, CDR2 YYEEEE. The CDR3 DNA reads TGTGCCAGCACCTTACACGGAAGACTAGCGGGAGGGAGGTGGGAGACCCAGTACTTC. Translation gives CASTLHGRLAGGRWETQYF.

The J gene is TRBJ1-3, the V gene TRBV29-1; D is unresolved. Trimming removed 7 bases from V and 6 bases from J, with 13 bases in between. Germline CDR1 reads SQVTM; CDR2 reads ANQGSEA. CDR3 length: 12 residues. The CDR3 here is CSAAGGENTIYF. CDR3 sequence (DNA): TGCAGCGCCGCCGGTGGAGAAAACACCATATATTTT.

This chain connects TRBV3-1 (or the pseudogene TRBV3-2) to TRBJ1-2; 7 positions agree with TRBD1. With V trimmed by 0 bases and J by 5 bases, 3 bases remained unmatched. The CDR3 spans 14 residues. The germline V gene encodes CDR1 LGHDT and CDR2 YNNKEL (reference sequence). CDR3 residues: CASSQEHRGYGYTF. CDR3 sequence (DNA): TGTGCCAGCAGCCAAGAGCACAGGGGATATGGCTACACCTTC.

The gene calls are TRBV12-3 or TRBV12-4 and TRBJ1-1; TRBD1 is a possible D gene (5 bases). With 6 bases removed from V and 1 base from J, the gap between germline ends came to 9 bases. The CDR3 has 13 amino acids. The DNA of the CDR3 is TGTGCCAGCAGCCCGGGGGGGAACACTGAAGCTTTCTTT. Translating it yields CASSPGGNTEAFF.

The J gene is TRBJ1-2, the V gene TRBV27, with 10 bases fitting TRBD1. Germline lookup yields CDR1 MNHEY and CDR2 SMNVEV (reference sequence). This CDR3 contains 14 residues. V lost 4 bases and J lost 5; bases outside the gene matches: 4. CDR3 protein: CASSSWDRGYGYTF. The CDR3 DNA reads TGTGCCAGCAGTTCCTGGGACAGGGGTTATGGCTACACCTTC.

The chain joins TRBV4-2 to TRBJ2-1; maybe TRBD2 (5 bases). V was shortened by 1 base and J by 14 bases, with 15 bases between the two germline ends. CDR3 length: 13 residues. Germline V CDR1 and CDR2: LGHNA, YNFKEQ. The CDR3 sequence is CASSQVKDSREFF. CDR3 DNA sequence: TGTGCCAGCAGCCAAGTCAAGGACTCACGGGAGTTCTTC.

The chain couples TRBV7-9 to TRBJ2-6, with 9 positions matching TRBD1. After removal of 3 bases from V and 0 bases from J, the junction contained 3 bases not matched to a gene. The germline gives CDR1 SEHNR, CDR2 FQNEAQ (reference sequence). The CDR3 covers 17 residues. The CDR3 DNA reads TGTGCCAGCAGCTTTGGGACAGGGACCTCTGGGGCCAACGTCCTGACTTTC. Protein: CASSFGTGTSGANVLTF.

The chain is built from TRBV3-1 (or the pseudogene TRBV3-2) and TRBJ2-3; 7 nucleotides agree with TRBD1. This CDR3 is built from 14 residues. Germline V gene data show CDR1 as LGHDT and CDR2 as YNNKEL (reference sequence). With 5 bases clipped from V and 1 base from J, the junction kept 3 bases outside the gene matches. CDR3 DNA: TGTGCCAGCAGCAGACAGGGAGGCACAGATACGCAGTATTTT. Translated, it gives CASSRQGGTDTQYF.

This clone was seen more than once but under ten times. J is TRBJ2-2 and V is TRBV5-1; D is perhaps TRBD1 (6 bases). The V end was cut by 0 bases, the J end by 5 bases, with 8 bases between. The germline V gene encodes CDR1 SGHRS and CDR2 YFSETQ. There are 14 residues in the CDR3. The CDR3 sequence: CASSLARGTGELFF. CDR3 DNA sequence: TGCGCCAGCAGCTTGGCGAGGGGGACCGGGGAGCTGTTTTTT.

The chain links TRBV28 to TRBJ2-7; D is perhaps TRBD1 (5 bases). Trimming shortened V by 2 bases and J by 7 bases, and 9 bases separated the two germline ends. CDR1 is MDHEN, CDR2 SYDVKM, per germline. This CDR3 has 12 amino acids. CDR3 bases: TGTGCCAGCAGTTTAGTTAGGGGAGAGCAGTACTTC. Its translation: CASSLVRGEQYF.